This T cell receptor beta chain derives from a study of blood T cells in healthy people across ages. Study information: Capture by template switching was about one barcoded beta molecule per two T cells.

Isolated per sample were at least 6.5 million PBMCs. Extracted total RNA amounted to at least 5.5 micrograms for each sample. Together with a sample-barcoded 5' primer, a J-beta primer mix was included in a second PCR lasting about 6 to 11 cycles. A template-switch adaptor containing 12 random nucleotides labeled each cDNA molecule. TCRdb redid the calling of the 5' RACE reads with MiXCR, one entry per CDR3 protein. The sample lists more than 800,000 distinct CDR3 sequences, around 30% occurring once. This CDR3 spans 14 amino acids. Losses at the gene ends were 6 bases for V and 12 bases for J; bases not matched to a gene: 7.

The chain couples TRBV12-3 or TRBV12-4 to TRBJ2-1; 14 nucleotides line up with TRBD2. Sequencing was carried out using blood. The receptor's source is a woman of 80 years or more in good health. CDR3 sequence (DNA): TGTGCCAGCAGGCAGGGACTAGCGGGGGAGTGGCAGTTCTTC. This codes for CASRQGLAGEWQFF.